The 27 T cell receptor beta chains in this list originate from one sample, sequenced in a study of read filtering for tumor transcriptome and immune sequencing. Molecular barcoded adaptors covering alpha/delta and beta/gamma chains were used on approximately 400 ng RNA. Via MiXCR, TCRdb re-called the reads, giving one row per CDR3 protein. This table has almost 40,000 distinct CDR3 sequences, 11% to 15% appearing once. Sequences were obtained from a population of CD138-negative cells sorted from bone marrow. Source of these receptors: a donor at least 40 years old with multiple myeloma.

This clonotype appeared many times. The gene calls are TRBV5-1 and TRBJ2-1; maybe TRBD2 (5 bases). CDR3 length equals 13 residues. V dropped 2 bases and J dropped 7 bases, with 10 bases sitting between them. Germline CDR1 and CDR2: SGHRS and YFSETQ. DNA of the CDR3: TGCGCCAGCAGCTTCAACACGGGAAATGAGCAGTTCTTC. This codes for CASSFNTGNEQFF. The whole variable domain, remainder taken from reference TRBV5-1 and TRBJ2-1, is KAGVTQTPRYLIKTRGQQVTLSCSPISGHRSVSWYQQTPGQGLQFLFEYFSETQRNKGNFPGRFSGRQFSNSRSEMNVSTLELGDSALYLCASSFNTGNEQFFGPGTRLTVL.

This clonotype was observed a handful of times. V gene TRBV6-5 combines with J gene TRBJ2-5; maybe TRBD2 (6 bases). The germline V and J ends were trimmed by 8 bases and 0 bases, with 16 bases remaining between them. This CDR3 has 15 residues. Germline V gene data show CDR1 as MNHEY and CDR2 as SVGAGI. For the CDR3, the DNA is TGTGCCAGCGCCGGGGGTTTCTTAAACCAAGAGACCCAGTACTTC. Translation gives CASAGGFLNQETQYF.

This clonotype was found many times. The chain has TRBV7-9 and TRBJ1-1, with D unresolved. The germline CDR1 and CDR2 sequences are SEHNR and FQNEAQ (reference sequence). The CDR3 is made up of 13 amino acids. V was clipped by 3 bases and J by 2 bases, with 7 bases between them. The CDR3 nucleotides read TGTGCCAGCAGCTTTACAGATAACACTGAAGCTTTCTTT. Its protein product is CASSFTDNTEAFF.

Many counts were recorded for this clonotype. The genes are TRBV6-1 and TRBJ1-5; 10 bases agree with TRBD1. Germline trimming cut 7 bases from V and 6 bases from J; bases unmatched to any gene: 9. From germline, CDR1 is MNHNS and CDR2 SASEGT. CDR3 size: 15 residues. The CDR3 loop is CASTPGQGRVQPQHF. Here the CDR3 DNA reads TGTGCCAGCACTCCGGGACAGGGGCGCGTTCAGCCCCAGCATTTT.

This clonotype was seen ten or more times. J is TRBJ2-3 and V is TRBV4-3; D gene unclear. The CDR3 extends over 15 amino acids. Germline V gene data show CDR1 as LGHNA and CDR2 as YSLEER. Trimming shortened V by 4 bases and J by 2 bases, and 13 bases separated the two germline ends. Here the CDR3 reads CASSPRHQLTDTQYF. The CDR3 region has the DNA TGCGCCAGCAGCCCCAGACACCAACTCACAGATACGCAGTATTTT.

Ten or more counts support this clonotype. The chain links TRBV5-1 to TRBJ1-1; tentatively, D is TRBD1 (6 bases). Trimming took 3 bases from V and 8 from J, leaving 11 bases between them. The CDR3 runs 12 residues. Germline assignment: CDR1 SGHRS and CDR2 YFSETQ. The CDR3 DNA reads as TGCGCCAGCAGCTCAACAGGGTACGAAGCTTTCTTT. Residues: CASSSTGYEAFF.

The V gene is TRBV23-1, the J gene TRBJ2-1, with 11 bases identical to TRBD1. TRBV23-1 is an open reading frame whose function is uncertain. The CDR3 sequence is 15 residues long. V shed 3 bases, J shed 8 bases, and the junction held 6 bases outside the gene matches. This chain's CDR3 is CASSHGQGALDEQFF. CDR3 sequence (DNA): TGCGCCAGCAGTCATGGACAGGGGGCCCTGGATGAGCAGTTCTTC.

On this clonotype: One end of the junction fails to match germline, which may point to a read error. The chain recombines TRBV2 with TRBJ2-3; 7 bases map to TRBD1. The CDR3 is 15 amino acids. The germline V gene encodes CDR1 SNHLY and CDR2 FYNNEI. This chain's CDR3 is CASSPGTASIDTRYF. CDR3 nucleotide sequence: TGTGCCAGCAGCCCCGGGACAGCTAGCATAGATACGCGGTATTTT.

This clonotype has at least ten counts. The J gene is TRBJ2-4, the V gene TRBV7-2; no definite D call. CDR3 length: 15 residues. V lost 5 bases to trimming and J lost 0 bases, with 11 bases between them. Germline-derived CDR1 and CDR2 are SGHTA and FQGNSA. The CDR3: CASSLIQGAKNIQYF. DNA of the CDR3: TGTGCCAGCAGCCTGATCCAAGGAGCCAAAAACATTCAGTACTTC.

This clonotype was recorded many times. The rearrangement joins TRBV7-9 to TRBJ2-3, with TRBD2 matching 11 bases. Unmatched junction bases numbered 0, after V lost 0 bases and J lost 1 base. CDR1 and CDR2 (germline): SEHNR, FQNEAQ (reference sequence). The CDR3 totals 16 residues. CDR3 sequence: CASSLALAGGTDTQYF. The CDR3 DNA is TGTGCCAGCAGCTTAGCACTAGCGGGGGGCACAGATACGCAGTATTTT.

In this sample, this clonotype turned up many times. This chain uses TRBV4-1 with TRBJ2-1; D is undetermined. Trimming cost V 3 bases and J 8 bases, with 20 bases left between them. This CDR3 is built from 16 residues. Germline CDR1 is MGHRA and CDR2 is YSYEKL. The CDR3 sequence is CASSQARQVLVDEQFF. CDR3 coding DNA: TGCGCCAGCAGCCAGGCGCGTCAGGTGCTGGTCGATGAGCAGTTCTTC.

This clonotype was seen at least ten times. The rearrangement uses TRBV20-1 and TRBJ1-5; D unclear. With 3 bases removed from V and 0 bases from J, the gap between germline ends came to 15 bases. Germline CDR1 is DFQATT and CDR2 is SNEGSKA (reference sequence). The CDR3 runs 16 residues. This CDR3 is CSASAIQSYSNQPQHF. The DNA for the CDR3 is TGCAGTGCTAGCGCCATCCAGTCCTATAGCAATCAGCCCCAGCATTTT.

This clonotype was seen repeatedly, ten times or more. The chain carries TRBV14 and TRBJ2-5, with no clear D. V lost 1 base and J 7 bases, leaving 4 bases between the germline ends. Germline CDR1 reads SGHDN; CDR2 reads FVKESK. This CDR3 region has 11 residues. The CDR3 DNA is TGTGCCAGCAGCCAAGGGTGGACCCAGTACTTC. Its protein product is CASSQGWTQYF.

The sample holds many counts of this clonotype. The rearrangement uses TRBV7-2 and TRBJ2-1, with TRBD1 matching over 10 bases. CDR1 and CDR2 from the germline V gene are SGHTA and FQGNSA. This CDR3 has 15 amino acids. V was clipped by 4 bases and J by 6 bases; unmatched bases: 6. CDR3 sequence (DNA): TGTGCCAGCAGCTCTCGGGACAGGGGAGGCAATGAGCAGTTCTTC. This gives the protein CASSSRDRGGNEQFF.

This chain links TRBV5-1 with TRBJ1-1; 8 bases align to TRBD1. The CDR3 is 15 residues long. The V and J ends lost 5 bases and 5 bases, in that order; junction bases with no gene match: 11. CDR1 is SGHRS, CDR2 YFSETQ, per germline. The CDR3 DNA reads as TGCGCCAGCAGAAATGGACAGGGCGGGTTTACTGAAGCTTTCTTT. Protein sequence: CASRNGQGGFTEAFF.

This chain connects TRBV14 to TRBJ2-1; D unclear. Germline V gene sequence: CDR1 SGHDN, CDR2 FVKESK. The ends were cut back, 2 bases at V and 8 bases at J, with 13 bases in the middle. The CDR3 is 14 residues long. The CDR3 region is CASSQYVGFHEQFF. The CDR3 DNA sequence: TGTGCCAGCAGCCAATATGTGGGGTTCCATGAGCAGTTCTTC.

In regard to this clonotype: An end of the junction does not agree with germline; a read error may underlie this. This chain uses TRBV5-4 with TRBJ2-6, with D uncertain. The V gene's germline CDR1 is SGHNT and CDR2 YYREEE (reference sequence). This CDR3 region has 14 residues. The CDR3 sequence is CASSLPSRANVLTF. CDR3 coding DNA: TGTGCCAGCAGCTTGCCCTCTCGGGCCAACGTCCTGACTTTC.

This clonotype has ten or more counts. In DNA form, the CDR3 reads TGTGCCAGCAGCTTAGCGGGGAGGACCTACAATGAGCAGTTCTTC. It encodes CASSLAGRTYNEQFF. The chain employs TRBV3-1 and TRBJ2-1; 8 positions match TRBD2. The CDR3 contains 15 residues. Trimming cost V 5 bases and J 2 bases; bases outside gene matches: 5. Germline lookup yields CDR1 LGHDT and CDR2 YNNKEL (reference sequence).

As to this clonotype: Just one base apart from a much larger clone, this may be a read error. The chain employs TRBV12-3 or TRBV12-4 and TRBJ1-4, with D perhaps TRBD1 (6 bases). CDR3 length: 13 residues. V was trimmed by 11 bases and J by 7 bases, leaving 17 bases between them. For the CDR3, the DNA is TGTGCCGCAGGGGACACGAGGGGTGAAAAACTGTTTTTT. Translation gives CAAGDTRGEKLFF.

For this clonotype: Its ends do not fully match the called genes, so a read error is possible. The rearrangement links TRBV5-6 to TRBJ1-6; maybe TRBD1 (6 bases). Per germline, CDR1 SGHDT and CDR2 YYEEEE. The CDR3 has 14 amino acids. The CDR3 nucleotides are TGTGCCAGCAGCAACCGGGGGGCTAATTCACCCCTCCGCTTT. It encodes CASSNRGANSPLRF.

This clonotype was seen repeatedly, ten times or more. V gene TRBV12-3 or TRBV12-4 combines with J gene TRBJ1-2; TRBD1 agrees at 7 bases. This CDR3 has 13 residues. V lost 5 bases, J lost 4 bases, and 4 bases stayed unmatched. The CDR3 spells CASSRQGGYGYTF. The CDR3 DNA reads as TGTGCCAGCAGTCGACAGGGCGGCTATGGCTACACCTTC.

At least ten counts were recorded for this clonotype. This chain connects TRBV20-1 to TRBJ2-7; perhaps TRBD2 as D (6 bases). V was pared by 6 bases and J by 3 bases, with 15 bases between. The CDR3 is 13 amino acids. Germline CDR1 is DFQATT and CDR2 is SNEGSKA (reference sequence). CDR3 nucleotides: TGCAGTGCGATAGATCGGAGGGGCTACGAGCAGTACTTC. Translation: CSAIDRRGYEQYF.

As concerns this clonotype: A clone one base away is much larger, so this may be a read error. V and J are TRBV9 and TRBJ2-3, with D possibly called TRBD1 or TRBD2 (5 bases each). This CDR3 has 12 residues. CDR1 is SGDLS, CDR2 YYNGEE, per germline. CDR3 bases: TGTGCCAGCAGCTACCCGGGACGTACGCGGTATTTT. It yields the protein CASSYPGRTRYF.

This clonotype occurred many times. The rearrangement links TRBV25-1 to TRBJ2-3; D remains ambiguous. Trimming stripped 4 bases from V and 6 bases from J, with 8 bases between. The CDR3 loop spans 12 amino acids. The germline V gene has CDR1 MGHDK and CDR2 SYGVNS. The CDR3 DNA reads as TGTGCCAGCAGTGGCACGGTGGATACGCAGTATTTT. Translating it yields CASSGTVDTQYF.

This clonotype was seen repeatedly, ten times or more. This sequence joins TRBV5-1 and TRBJ2-1, with D unclear. The germline V gene encodes CDR1 SGHRS and CDR2 YFSETQ. V was shortened by 1 base and J by 0 bases, with 11 bases between the two germline ends. The CDR3 covers 16 residues. This chain's CDR3 is CASSLRVSSSYNEQFF. CDR3 nucleotide sequence: TGCGCCAGCAGCTTGCGCGTTTCGAGCTCCTACAATGAGCAGTTCTTC.

The chain joins TRBV7-8 to TRBJ2-7; no clear D gene. Germline CDR1 is SGHVS and CDR2 is FQNEAQ. The CDR3 contains 13 residues. Between the trimmed V and J ends, which lost 4 bases and 7 bases, there was a span of 14 bases. Here the CDR3 DNA reads TGTGCCAGCAGCTGCCCATCCGCTAATGAGCAGTACTTC. Translation: CASSCPSANEQYF.

This clonotype was observed at least ten times. V is TRBV20-1 and J is TRBJ2-3; TRBD2 is a possible D gene (5 bases). This CDR3 is 12 amino acids long. V dropped 2 bases and J dropped 4 bases, with 7 bases sitting between them. CDR1 DFQATT and CDR2 SNEGSKA come from the germline V gene (reference sequence). In DNA form, the CDR3 reads TGCAGTGCTAGACCACTAGCAGATACGCAGTATTTT. Residues: CSARPLADTQYF.